This TCR beta chain is drawn from a study of blood T cell repertoires in COVID-19. Study-wide context: Donors in the United States, Italy and Spain gave samples during acute or convalescent COVID-19. T cells, B-cell-depleted T cells, or PBMCs provided the cDNA or gDNA that served as material.

Authors' analysis steps: For nucleated cells, counts were estimated from reference gene primer amplification. Clones were sequenced by immunoSEQ multiplex PCR, and TCRdb holds only the in-frame ones, with some missing. That table is the source of V, J and clone size, and D and trimming were worked out from the DNA. The table has over 200,000 clones, about nine tenths seen once; the top ten hold under 7%. The V end lost 6 bases, the J end lost 2 bases, and 13 bases lay between the germline ends. The CDR3 contains 13 residues. Germline CDR1 GTSNPN, CDR2 SVGIG (reference sequence). The rearrangement links TRBV30 to TRBJ1-1; tentative D call: TRBD1 (6 bases). Sequences were obtained from peripheral blood. This clonotype was sampled from a man between 60 and 75 years old who had recovered from COVID-19. DNA of the CDR3: TGTGCCTGCGACACAGGGTTTAACACTGAAGCTTTCTTT. As protein: CACDTGFNTEAFF.